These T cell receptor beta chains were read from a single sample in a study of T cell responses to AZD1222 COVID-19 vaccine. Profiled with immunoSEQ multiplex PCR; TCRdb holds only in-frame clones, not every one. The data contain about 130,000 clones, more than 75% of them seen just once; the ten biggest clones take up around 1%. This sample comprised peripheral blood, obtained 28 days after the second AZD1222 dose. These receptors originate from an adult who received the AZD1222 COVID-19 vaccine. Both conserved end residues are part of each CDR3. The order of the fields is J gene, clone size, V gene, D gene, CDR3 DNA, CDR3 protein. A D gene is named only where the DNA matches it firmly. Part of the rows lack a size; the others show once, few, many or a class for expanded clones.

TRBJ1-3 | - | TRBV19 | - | TGTGCCAGTAGTCTGGATGGAAACACCATATATTTT | CASSLDGNTIYF
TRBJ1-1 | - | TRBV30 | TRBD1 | TGTGCCTGGATTAAGACAGGGGTAGAAGCTTTCTTT | CAWIKTGVEAFF
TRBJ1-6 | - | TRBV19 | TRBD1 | TGTGCCAGTAGTATATTCGGGGACAGGAATTCACCCCTCCACTTT | CASSIFGDRNSPLHF
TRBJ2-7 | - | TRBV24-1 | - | TGTGCCACCAGTGACCCCGAGGGGAGTAAGATACAGTTCTCCTACGAGCAGTACTTC | CATSDPEGSKIQFSYEQYF
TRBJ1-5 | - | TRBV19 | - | TGTGCCACCAACCGGGAGATACGTAGCAATCAGCCCCAGCATTTT | CATNREIRSNQPQHF
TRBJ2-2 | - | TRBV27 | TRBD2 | TGTGCCAGCAGTTTTAGGGCGGGAGGAGGCACCGGGGAGCTGTTTTTT | CASSFRAGGGTGELFF
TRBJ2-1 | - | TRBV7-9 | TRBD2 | TGTGCCAGCAGCCTACCCGGGACTAGCGGGGGTGAGCAGTTCTTC | CASSLPGTSGGEQFF
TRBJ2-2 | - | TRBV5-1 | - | TGCGCCAGCAGCCCGAACGGGGGCAGGAACACCGGGGAGCTGTTTTTT | CASSPNGGRNTGELFF
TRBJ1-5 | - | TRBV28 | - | TGTGCCAGCAGTTCCGGGACTCTTCATCAGCCCCAGCATTTT | CASSSGTLHQPQHF
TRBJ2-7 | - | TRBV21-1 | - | TGCGAGGGTGGTCTTAATGTGACTACCTACGAGCAGTACTTC | CEGGLNVTTYEQYF
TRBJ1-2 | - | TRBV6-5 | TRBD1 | TGTGCCAGCAGTCCGGGACAGGGGGCGCGGGGCTACACCTTC | CASSPGQGARGYTF
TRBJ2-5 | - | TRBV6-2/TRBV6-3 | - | TGTGCCAGCAGTTACATAGGGTACCAAGAGACCCAGTACTTC | CASSYIGYQETQYF
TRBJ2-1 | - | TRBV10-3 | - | TGTGCCATCGAGGCGCATCGGGATCGCGGCTACAATGAGCAGTTCTTC | CAIEAHRDRGYNEQFF
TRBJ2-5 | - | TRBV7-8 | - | TGTGCCAGCAGCCGCAGCGGGGAGACCCAGTACTTC | CASSRSGETQYF
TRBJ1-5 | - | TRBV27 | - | TGTGCCAGCAGTCTGAGAGGGGAGCCCCAGCATTTT | CASSLRGEPQHF
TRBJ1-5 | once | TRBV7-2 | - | TGTGCCAGCAGCTTAAGGGGCAATCAGCCCCAGCATTTT | CASSLRGNQPQHF
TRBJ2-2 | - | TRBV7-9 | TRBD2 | TGTGCCAGCAGCTTAGACGAGACTAGCGGGAGGGCCGGGGAGCTGTTTTTT | CASSLDETSGRAGELFF
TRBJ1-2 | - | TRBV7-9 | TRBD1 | TGTGCCAGCAGCTCTTCCGGGACAGGGGTATTCTATGGCTACACCTTC | CASSSSGTGVFYGYTF
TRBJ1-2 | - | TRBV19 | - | TGTGCCAGTAGTATAGAGCGCGGGCGGCACGGCTACACCTTC | CASSIERGRHGYTF